This TCR beta chain stems from a study of blood T cell repertoires in COVID-19. This CDR3 contains 13 residues. V gave up 7 bases and J gave up 8 bases, with 12 bases separating them. Per the germline V gene, CDR1 is MNHEY and CDR2 is SVGAGI. Per the original methods: For nucleated cells, counts were estimated from reference gene primer amplification. The repertoire was sequenced with immunoSEQ multiplex PCR; TCRdb's copy has only in-frame clones and lacks some. The V and J calls and clone size were taken over from that table, and D and trimming were inferred from the DNA. The sample shows 170,000 or so clones, roughly 83% of them seen only once.

The sample consisted of peripheral blood. The receptor was derived from a woman aged 55-69 years with acute or convalescent COVID-19. J is TRBJ1-6 and V is TRBV6-5, with D maybe TRBD1 (6 bases). The CDR3 sequence is CASKNRVDSPLHF. Written as DNA, the CDR3 is TGTGCCAGCAAGAACAGGGTGGATTCACCCCTCCACTTT.